This entry is about one T cell receptor (beta chain). Sequencing used immunoSEQ multiplex PCR; TCRdb keeps in-frame clones, though not all of them. The sample carries over 150,000 clones, roughly 78% recorded once. In germline, CDR1 is MNHEY, CDR2 SMNVEV (reference sequence). This CDR3 comprises 18 residues. The junction had 14 bases not matched to a gene; V was cut back by 1 base and J by 4 bases. These data come from a study of blood T cell repertoires in COVID-19. Sequencing used PBMCs or T cells enriched from blood (not recorded which). The source of this sequence is a woman in her seventies in a cohort exposed to, infected with or recovered from COVID-19 (not recorded which). The chain employs TRBV27 and TRBJ1-1, with 8 bases fitting TRBD1. The CDR3 spells CASSLLLATGAGVTEAFF. The CDR3 bases are TGTGCCAGCAGTTTATTACTCGCGACAGGGGCCGGGGTCACTGAAGCTTTCTTT.